Detailed here is one T cell receptor (beta chain). Its antigen is currently not known. No much larger clone is present one base from it, and per-base qualities are unavailable. The immunoSEQ Assay, a bias-controlled multiplex PCR, was used to amplify TCRbeta CDR3 regions from genomic DNA. Turning to the authors' computational methods: Nucleated cell counts per sample were estimated from amplification of reference gene primers within the assay. To quantify the absolute abundance of each unique TCRbeta CDR3 rearrangement, sequence reads were collapsed and filtered. For each sample, productive Simpson clonality was calculated as the square root of Simpson's diversity index over productive rearrangements. TCRdb retrieved this table from immuneACCESS and kept in-frame rearrangements only. Not all clones are present; in checked studies, unresolved V genes account for under half, and no reason is known for the remainder. Clonal size and the V and J genes are those of that table, whereas D and trimming came from the DNA. For this sample the table gives about 280,000 clones, of which around 90% were detected only once. The ten largest clones take up roughly 1.6% of the sample.

Participants in the prospective study were enrolled through a virtual design, were aged 18 to 89 years, and lived in 24 United States geographic areas. In the prospective study, cohorts were assigned on the basis of participant-reported clinical history obtained from a screening survey and a study questionnaire. Each participant in the prospective study had whole blood, serum and a nasopharyngeal or oropharyngeal swab collected by mobile phlebotomists. Participants in the prospective study had the option to provide additional blood draws and questionnaires over a roughly two-month period. Prospective study blood samples were shipped either frozen or at room temperature before DNA extraction. The sample is drawn from a study of blood T cell repertoires in COVID-19 (dated by TCRdb to about 2020). In the study overall: The collaborator samples originated in the United States, Italy and Spain and spanned the acute and convalescent phases of COVID-19. The prospective study material was composed of cDNA or gDNA derived from T cells, B-cell-depleted T cells, or PBMCs. Subjects who had been exposed to COVID-19, were actively infected with it, or had recovered from it provided the deeply sampled blood TCRbeta repertoires that made up the dataset. The repertoires were made available in a free public database intended to serve as a resource for research on the immune response to SARS-CoV-2. The samples were drawn from two sources: the first 160 participants of the ongoing ImmuneRACE study, and fewer than 1,500 subjects contributed by 6 global collaborators. The sample metadata nearly always contained a de-identified subject ID, COVID-19 status, age in years and sex. Where HLA class I and class II types were available, the types were taken from metadata supplied by the sample provider, not from assay-based typing.

The study at large found these results: The quantity of clinical and demographic metadata differed by source and by participant and was supplied without curation.

CDR1 and CDR2 are drawn from the germline V gene (reference sequence): SGHNT, YYREEE. The cysteine opens and the phenylalanine closes a CDR3 of 12 amino acids. The read is trimmed to its CDR3 DNA, 36 bases read in frame from base 1. V is clipped by 2 bases and J by 4 bases, and the sequence between their germline boundaries is 6 bases long. This receptor was taken from a young woman with acute COVID-19. Rearrangement joined TRBV5-4 to TRBJ2-5, with the D gene call left open. Material for sequencing was PBMCs or T cells enriched from blood (not recorded which). The DNA sequence is TGTGCCAGCAGCTTCCCGAGAGAGACCCAGTACTTC. Its amino acids are CASSFPRETQYF.